This T cell receptor (beta chain) was obtained from a study of PD-1 blockade in classical Hodgkin lymphoma. Libraries were prepared by immunoSEQ multiplex PCR; TCRdb keeps only in-frame clonotypes and omits some of them. Of roughly 34,000 clones listed, approximately 82% are singletons. Brentuximab vedotin exposure varied, and every patient relapsed after autologous stem cell transplantation. Best response was recorded as complete response, partial response or progressive disease. V was shortened by 0 bases and J by 3 bases, with 9 bases between the two germline ends. This CDR3 has 15 residues. The TCR sequence derives from a human donor with classical Hodgkin lymphoma. The chain has TRBV23-1 and TRBJ1-5, with unresolved D. TRBV23-1 is identified as an open reading frame with a role that is uncertain. The sample consisted of peripheral blood mononuclear cells (PBMCs), taken before the second cycle of nivolumab. CDR3 in DNA: TGCGCCAGCAGTCAATCGGGAACAGTCAATCAGCCCCAGCATTTT. Translating it yields CASSQSGTVNQPQHF.